The entry that follows covers one T cell receptor (beta chain) sequence. Its specificity is not known. The source of the sample is a study of Ad26.COV2.S vaccination and SARS-CoV-2 variants. Looking at the study overall: Donor participated within the Ad26.COV2.S arm of the COV1001 trial.

CDR3 length: 14 residues. Germline V gene data show CDR1 as ENHRY and CDR2 as SYGVKD. Trimming removed 7 bases from V and 3 bases from J; junction bases left unmatched: 8. Libraries were prepared by immunoSEQ multiplex PCR; TCRdb keeps only in-frame clonotypes and omits some of them. The sample consists of under 550,000 clones, around nine tenths of them appearing once. Study findings and constraints: The study found higher spike-specific TCR breadth in vaccine than placebo recipients. Breadth of non-spike TCRs did not differ between vaccinees and placebo recipients. Responses of spike-specific T cells (both CD8+ and CD4+) reportedly showed substantial breadth after vaccination.

Treatment given: about 20 received Ad26.COV2.S at low or high dose, single or two shots; 5 received placebo; per-sample allocation not given. Collection of samples fell on day 63 after the first vaccine or placebo injection. The chain couples TRBV10-3 to TRBJ1-1; 7 positions match TRBD1. The material sequenced was peripheral blood, taken in a trial of Ad26.COV2.S vaccine versus placebo. The TCR originated in a person between 18 and 59 years old who received the Ad26.COV2.S COVID-19 vaccine or a placebo. CDR3 sequence reads: CAIKEDRDDTEAFF. As DNA, the CDR3 is TGTGCCATCAAAGAAGACAGGGACGACACTGAAGCTTTCTTT.